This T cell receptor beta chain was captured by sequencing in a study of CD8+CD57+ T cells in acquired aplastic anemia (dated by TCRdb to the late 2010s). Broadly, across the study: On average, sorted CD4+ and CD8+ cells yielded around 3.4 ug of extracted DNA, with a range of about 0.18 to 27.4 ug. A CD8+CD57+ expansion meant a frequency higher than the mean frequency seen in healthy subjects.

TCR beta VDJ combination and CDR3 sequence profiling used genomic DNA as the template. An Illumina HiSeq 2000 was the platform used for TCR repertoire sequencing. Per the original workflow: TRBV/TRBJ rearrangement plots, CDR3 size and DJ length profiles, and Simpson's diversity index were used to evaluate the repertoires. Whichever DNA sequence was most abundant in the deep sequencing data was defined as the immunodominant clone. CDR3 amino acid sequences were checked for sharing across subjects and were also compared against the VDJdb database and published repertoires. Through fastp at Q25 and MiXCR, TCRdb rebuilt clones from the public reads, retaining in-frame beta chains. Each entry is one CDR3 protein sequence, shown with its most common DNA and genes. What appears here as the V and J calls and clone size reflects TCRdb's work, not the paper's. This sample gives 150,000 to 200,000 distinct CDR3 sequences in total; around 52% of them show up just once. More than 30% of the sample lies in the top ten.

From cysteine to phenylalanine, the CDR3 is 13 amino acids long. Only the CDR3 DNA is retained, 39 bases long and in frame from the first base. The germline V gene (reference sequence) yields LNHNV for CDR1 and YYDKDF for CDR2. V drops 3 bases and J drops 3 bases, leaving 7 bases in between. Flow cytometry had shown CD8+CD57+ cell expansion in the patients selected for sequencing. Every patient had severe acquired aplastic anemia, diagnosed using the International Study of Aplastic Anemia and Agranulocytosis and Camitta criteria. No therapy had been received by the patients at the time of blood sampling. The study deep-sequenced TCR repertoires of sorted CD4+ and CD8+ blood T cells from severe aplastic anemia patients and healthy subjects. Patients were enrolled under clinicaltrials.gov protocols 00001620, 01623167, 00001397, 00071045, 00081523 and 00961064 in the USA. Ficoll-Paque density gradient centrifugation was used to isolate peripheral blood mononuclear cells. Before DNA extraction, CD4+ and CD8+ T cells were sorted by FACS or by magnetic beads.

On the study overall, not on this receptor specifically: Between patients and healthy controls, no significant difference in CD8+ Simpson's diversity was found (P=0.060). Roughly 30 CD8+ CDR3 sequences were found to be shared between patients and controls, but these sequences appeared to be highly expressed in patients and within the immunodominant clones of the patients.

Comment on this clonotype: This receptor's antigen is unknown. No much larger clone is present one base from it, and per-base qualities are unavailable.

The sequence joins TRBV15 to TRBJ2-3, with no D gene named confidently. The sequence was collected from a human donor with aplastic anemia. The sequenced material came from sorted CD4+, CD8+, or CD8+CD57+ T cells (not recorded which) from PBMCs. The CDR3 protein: CATSSQRTDTQYF. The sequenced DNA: TGTGCCACCAGCAGCCAGCGAACAGATACGCAGTATTTT. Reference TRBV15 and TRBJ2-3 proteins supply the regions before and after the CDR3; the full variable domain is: DAMVIQNPRYQVTQFGKPVTLSCSQTLNHNVMYWYQQKSSQAPKLLFHYYDKDFNNEADTPDNFQSRRPNTSFCFLDIRSPGLGDTAMYLCATSSQRTDTQYFGPGTRLTVL.